This entry lists 3 T cell receptor beta chains sequenced from one sample in a study of metastatic and nonmetastatic thyroid tumors. Before thyroid surgery, none of the patients had received any treatment. Through MiXCR, TCRdb re-clonotyped the PCR reads. The table has more than 40,000 clones, 4% to 5% seen once. The material sequenced was blood. The receptors stem from a female donor with papillary thyroid cancer or a benign thyroid nodule (not recorded which). Some clones in this sample may be carry-over from other donors' samples.

This clone was recorded many times. The chain employs TRBV27 and TRBJ2-1; 13 bases match TRBD2. The CDR3 runs 14 residues. Germline V gives CDR1 MNHEY, CDR2 SMNVEV (reference sequence). V lost 3 bases to trimming and J lost 10 bases; unmatched junction nucleotides: 3. The CDR3 sequence is CASSFQLAGGEQFF. CDR3 DNA: TGTGCCAGCAGTTTTCAACTAGCGGGAGGGGAGCAGTTCTTC.

This clone was picked up a small number of times. The J gene is TRBJ2-7, the V gene TRBV12-3 or TRBV12-4, with 7 positions matching TRBD2. This CDR3 region has 14 residues. Trimming took 5 bases from V and 6 from J; bases not matched to a gene: 10. CDR3 coding DNA: TGTGCCAGCAGTCTCGGGGGGAGGCTTGTCGAGCAGTACTTC. Translated, it gives CASSLGGRLVEQYF.

The chain has TRBV27 and TRBJ2-2, with unresolved D. V dropped 3 bases and J dropped 10 bases, with 6 bases sitting between them. Germline CDR1 MNHEY, CDR2 SMNVEV (reference sequence). The CDR3 has 11 residues. CDR3 protein: CASSFLVELFF. As DNA, the CDR3 is TGTGCCAGCAGTTTTTTAGTGGAGCTGTTTTTT.